Sequencing of this T cell receptor (beta chain) was carried out in a study of regulatory and conventional T cells in breast cancer (dated by TCRdb to about 2015). Library preparation employed PCR. The run used an Illumina MiSeq. TCRdb reprocessing: public reads trimmed at Q25 with fastp, clones called with MiXCR, in-frame beta chains kept. Rows are combined by CDR3 protein, so each entry shows the most common genes and DNA. Within this sample are 15,000 or so distinct CDR3 sequences, with 25% to 40% of them counted one time only. The ten top clones hold 1.5% to 2% of the sample. From the cysteine up to the phenylalanine, the CDR3 has a length of 15 residues. Only the CDR3 DNA stays, 45 bases, in frame from base 1. CDR1 SGHRS and CDR2 YFSETQ are derived from the germline V gene. V is shortened by 5 bases, J by 0 bases, and the region joining them spans 12 bases. Relative to its sample, this clonotype is medium-sized (0.01 to 0.1%). This clone's antigen is unknown. No base qualities exist here, and no much larger clone lies one base off it.

The clonotype originates from a female donor in good health. The sample comprised conventional T cells from blood. This receptor chain uses TRBV5-1 and TRBJ1-3, with the D gene not confidently named. The nucleotide sequence reads as follows: TGCGCCAGCAGTCCAGGATTGAGCTCTGGAAACACCATATATTTT. Translated, it gives CASSPGLSSGNTIYF.